This record concerns one T cell receptor beta chain sequence. Germline trimming cut 2 bases from V and 4 bases from J; bases unmatched to any gene: 9. Germline assignment: CDR1 MNHEY and CDR2 SVGEGT. The CDR3 totals 17 residues. Clones were sequenced by immunoSEQ multiplex PCR, and TCRdb holds only the in-frame ones, with some missing. This repertoire shows approximately 89,000 clones, over 75% found once; its top ten account for approximately 5%. The sample comes from a study of T cell responses to AZD1222 COVID-19 vaccine. Sequenced material: peripheral blood, taken 28 days after the second AZD1222 dose. This sequence originates from an adult who received the AZD1222 COVID-19 vaccine. The J gene is TRBJ1-5, the V gene TRBV6-2 or TRBV6-3; 9 bases match TRBD1. CDR3 bases: TGTGCCAGCAGTTACCCCCAGGACAGGGGCCAAAATCAGCCCCAGCATTTT. Protein: CASSYPQDRGQNQPQHF.